One and the same sample provided the 18 T cell receptor beta chains below, sequenced in a study of cytomegalovirus exposure and HLA in healthy donors. Primers for the PCR totalled 60 Vbeta and 13 Jbeta. Libraries were prepared by immunoSEQ multiplex PCR; TCRdb keeps only in-frame clonotypes and omits some of them. The sample yields around 180,000 clones, about four fifths seen once. Sequencing used PBMCs. The receptor source for this set is a boy aged 5 to 17 in good health and CMV-seronegative.

The chain couples TRBV6-1 to TRBJ2-3; no definite D call. Germline V gene data show CDR1 as MNHNS and CDR2 as SASEGT. V was clipped by 1 base and J by 5 bases, with 10 bases between them. The CDR3 is made up of 14 amino acids. CDR3 nucleotide sequence: TGTGCCAGCAGTGAAGGGGCAGCCGAAGATACGCAGTATTTT. Translating gives CASSEGAAEDTQYF.

The chain couples TRBV19 to TRBJ1-1, with 7 bases identical to TRBD1. Germline V lookup: CDR1 LNHDA, CDR2 SQIVND (reference sequence). The CDR3 sequence is 13 residues long. V gave up 1 base and J gave up 10 bases; unmatched junction bases: 6. The DNA of the CDR3 is TGTGCCAGTAGTATAGGGGGGACAGTTTCAGCTTTCTTT. It is translated as CASSIGGTVSAFF.

This clone was picked up one time. The V and J genes are TRBV30 and TRBJ1-2; no clear D. V was trimmed by 2 bases and J by 4 bases, leaving 14 bases between them. The CDR3 is made up of 14 amino acids. Germline CDR1 GTSNPN, CDR2 SVGIG (reference sequence). The DNA of the CDR3 is TGTGCCTGGAGTCCGGAGAGTAGGTTCTATGGCTACACCTTC. This translates into CAWSPESRFYGYTF.

This clone was seen once. This chain uses TRBV7-2 with TRBJ2-3; D is ambiguous. CDR3 length: 12 residues. V was clipped by 6 bases and J by 4 bases, with 8 bases between them. Germline V gives CDR1 SGHTA, CDR2 FQGNSA. CDR3 protein: CASSPFADTQYF. CDR3 DNA: TGTGCCAGCAGTCCTTTTGCAGATACGCAGTATTTT.

V gene TRBV30 combines with J gene TRBJ2-3; 13 nucleotides line up with TRBD2. Trimming cost V 0 bases and J 4 bases; bases outside gene matches: 1. The CDR3 contains 15 residues. Per the germline V gene, CDR1 is GTSNPN and CDR2 is SVGIG (reference sequence). The CDR3 is CAWSVLAGGADTQYF. Here the CDR3 DNA reads TGTGCCTGGAGTGTACTAGCGGGGGGGGCAGATACGCAGTATTTT.

Written as DNA, the CDR3 is TGTGCCAGTATTGCGACAGGGGGTGACTATGGCTACACCTTC. Translated: CASIATGGDYGYTF. This sequence joins TRBV19 and TRBJ1-2; 9 positions match TRBD1. CDR3 length: 14 amino acids. V was clipped by 7 bases and J by 3 bases; unmatched bases: 6. Germline CDR1 LNHDA, CDR2 SQIVND (reference sequence).

The J gene is TRBJ2-1, the V gene TRBV29-1, with 12 bases that match TRBD2. This CDR3 comprises 16 residues. The germline V gene encodes CDR1 SQVTM and CDR2 ANQGSEA. After removal of 7 bases from V and 1 base from J, the junction contained 8 bases not matched to a gene. The CDR3 DNA reads TGCAGCGCAGCGACTAGCGGGAGTAGTTCCTACAATGAGCAGTTCTTC. It codes for CSAATSGSSSYNEQFF.

The J gene is TRBJ2-7, the V gene TRBV5-1, with TRBD2 matching 10 bases. The CDR3 totals 15 residues. The V segment lost 2 bases and the J segment 2 bases; nucleotides outside the gene matches: 4. Germline assignment: CDR1 SGHRS and CDR2 YFSETQ. CDR3 DNA: TGCGCCAGCAGCTTCACTAGCGGGATCCCCTACGAGCAGTACTTC. Residues: CASSFTSGIPYEQYF.

The chain has TRBV11-1 and TRBJ2-7; no reliable D call. Germline V CDR1 and CDR2: SGHAT, FQDESV (reference sequence). V shed 6 bases and J shed 3 bases, with 12 bases lying between them. CDR3 length: 13 residues. The CDR3 reads CASSSGRSYEQYF. The CDR3 region has the DNA TGTGCCAGCAGTAGTGGCCGGAGCTACGAGCAGTACTTC.

The J gene is TRBJ2-7, the V gene TRBV6-1; a possible D gene is TRBD2 (7 bases). CDR3 length: 15 amino acids. V was trimmed by 2 bases and J by 2 bases, leaving 13 bases between them. Per germline, CDR1 MNHNS and CDR2 SASEGT. The CDR3 loop reads CASSEWGGPAYEQYF. The CDR3 DNA reads TGTGCCAGCAGTGAATGGGGGGGGCCAGCCTACGAGCAGTACTTC.

J is TRBJ1-1 and V is TRBV27; TRBD1 agrees at 12 bases. Trimming at V came to 5 bases and at J to 3 bases, leaving 13 bases not matched to a gene. The CDR3 length is 18 residues. CDR1 is MNHEY and CDR2 is SMNVEV in the germline V gene (reference sequence). CDR3 coding DNA: TGTGCCAGCAGTCAACCGGGACAGGGGGCTTTAAAGGACACTGAAGCTTTCTTT. It yields the protein CASSQPGQGALKDTEAFF.

The V gene is TRBV29-1, the J gene TRBJ2-1; 8 bases map to TRBD2. V shed 6 bases, J shed 6 bases, and the junction held 16 bases outside the gene matches. Germline CDR1 SQVTM, CDR2 ANQGSEA. The CDR3 runs 16 residues. The CDR3 loop is CSVTPLAGPPPNEQFF. In DNA, the CDR3 is TGCAGCGTGACCCCCTTAGCGGGACCCCCCCCCAATGAGCAGTTCTTC.

This clone was counted a few times. The chain has TRBV27 and TRBJ2-2, with D perhaps matching TRBD2 (6 bases). Trimming removed 0 bases at V and 6 bases at J, with 8 bases between. The germline V gene encodes CDR1 MNHEY and CDR2 SMNVEV (reference sequence). The CDR3 sequence is 14 residues long. CDR3: CASSLSPGAGELFF. The CDR3 DNA follows: TGTGCCAGCAGTTTATCTCCGGGAGCCGGGGAGCTGTTTTTT.

This chain uses TRBV5-1 with TRBJ1-5, with 7 bases aligning to TRBD1. V trimming: 4 bases; J trimming: 0 bases; junction bases outside the gene matches: 10. Germline V gene data show CDR1 as SGHRS and CDR2 as YFSETQ. The CDR3 is 17 amino acids. CDR3 amino acids: CASSITNNRGSNQPQHF. The DNA for the CDR3 is TGCGCCAGCAGCATTACGAACAACAGGGGTAGCAATCAGCCCCAGCATTTT. The complete variable domain, with remaining parts taken from reference TRBV5-1 and TRBJ1-5, reads KAGVTQTPRYLIKTRGQQVTLSCSPISGHRSVSWYQQTPGQGLQFLFEYFSETQRNKGNFPGRFSGRQFSNSRSEMNVSTLELGDSALYLCASSITNNRGSNQPQHFGDGTRLSIL.

This chain uses TRBV4-1 with TRBJ2-1, with unresolved D. V shed 4 bases and J shed 0 bases, with 13 bases lying between them. The germline V gene encodes CDR1 MGHRA and CDR2 YSYEKL. The CDR3 totals 16 residues. The CDR3 DNA is TGCGCCAGCAGCCCGATTGCTCTTAGCTCCTACAATGAGCAGTTCTTC. Translating it yields CASSPIALSSYNEQFF.

This clone was observed once. The chain joins TRBV15 to TRBJ2-1, with D maybe TRBD2 (5 bases). Germline CDR1 reads LNHNV; CDR2 reads YYDKDF (reference sequence). V lost 1 base and J 7 bases, leaving 14 bases between the germline ends. The CDR3 is 15 amino acids. The CDR3 loop is CATSRAYWEMNEQFF. DNA of the CDR3: TGTGCCACCAGCAGAGCTTATTGGGAGATGAATGAGCAGTTCTTC.

In DNA form, the CDR3 reads TGTGCCAGTAGTACGAAGACTAGCGGGGGCTACGAGCAGTACTTC. It translates to CASSTKTSGGYEQYF. The genes are TRBV19 and TRBJ2-5; 12 bases align to TRBD2. The end of the DNA aligns better with TRBJ2-7, so the J call may be wrong. CDR3 length: 15 amino acids. The germline gives CDR1 LNHDA, CDR2 SQIVND (reference sequence).

The chain uses TRBV5-1 and TRBJ2-3; 13 bases are a match to TRBD2. J was trimmed by 5 bases and V by 3 bases; bases with no gene match: 6. The germline V gene has CDR1 SGHRS and CDR2 YFSETQ. The CDR3 spans 16 residues. The CDR3 loop is CASSSSGTSGVDTQYF. CDR3 DNA sequence: TGCGCCAGCAGCTCCTCCGGGACTAGCGGGGTAGATACGCAGTATTTT. The variable domain in full, with the rest retrieved from reference TRBV5-1 and TRBJ2-3, is KAGVTQTPRYLIKTRGQQVTLSCSPISGHRSVSWYQQTPGQGLQFLFEYFSETQRNKGNFPGRFSGRQFSNSRSEMNVSTLELGDSALYLCASSSSGTSGVDTQYFGPGTRLTVL.